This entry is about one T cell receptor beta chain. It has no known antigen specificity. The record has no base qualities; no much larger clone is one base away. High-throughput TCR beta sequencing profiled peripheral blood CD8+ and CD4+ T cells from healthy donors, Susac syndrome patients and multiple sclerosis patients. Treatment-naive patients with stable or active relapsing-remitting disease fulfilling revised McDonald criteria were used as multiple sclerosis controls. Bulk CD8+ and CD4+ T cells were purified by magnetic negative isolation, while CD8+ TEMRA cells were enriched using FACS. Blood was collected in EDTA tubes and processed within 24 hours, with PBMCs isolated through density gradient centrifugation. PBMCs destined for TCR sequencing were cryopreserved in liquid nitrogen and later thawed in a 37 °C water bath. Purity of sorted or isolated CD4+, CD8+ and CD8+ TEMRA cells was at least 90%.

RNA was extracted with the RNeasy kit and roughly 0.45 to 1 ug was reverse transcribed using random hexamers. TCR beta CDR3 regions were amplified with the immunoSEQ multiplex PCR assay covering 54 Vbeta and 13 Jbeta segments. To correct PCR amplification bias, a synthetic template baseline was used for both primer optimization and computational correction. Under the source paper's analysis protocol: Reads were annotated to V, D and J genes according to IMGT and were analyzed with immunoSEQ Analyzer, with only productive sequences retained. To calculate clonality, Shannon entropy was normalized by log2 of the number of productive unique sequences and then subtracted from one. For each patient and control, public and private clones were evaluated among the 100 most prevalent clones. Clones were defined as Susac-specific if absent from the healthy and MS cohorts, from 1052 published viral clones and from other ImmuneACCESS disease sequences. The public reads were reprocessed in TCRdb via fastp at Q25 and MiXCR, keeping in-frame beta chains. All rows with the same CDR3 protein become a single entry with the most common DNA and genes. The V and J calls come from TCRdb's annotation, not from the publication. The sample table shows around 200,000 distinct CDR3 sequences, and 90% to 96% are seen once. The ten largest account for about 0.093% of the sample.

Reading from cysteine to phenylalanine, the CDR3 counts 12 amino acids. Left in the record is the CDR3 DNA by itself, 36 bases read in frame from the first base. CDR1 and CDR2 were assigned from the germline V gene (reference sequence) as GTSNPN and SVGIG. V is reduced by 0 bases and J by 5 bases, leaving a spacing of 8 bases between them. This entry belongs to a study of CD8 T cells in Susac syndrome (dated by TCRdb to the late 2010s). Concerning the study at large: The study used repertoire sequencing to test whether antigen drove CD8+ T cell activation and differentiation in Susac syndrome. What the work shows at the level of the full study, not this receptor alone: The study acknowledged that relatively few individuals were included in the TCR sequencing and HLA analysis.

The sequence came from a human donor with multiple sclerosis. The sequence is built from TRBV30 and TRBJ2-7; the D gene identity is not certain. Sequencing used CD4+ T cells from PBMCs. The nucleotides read TGTGCCTGGAGTGTAGGGCCCCACGAGCAGTACTTC. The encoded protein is CAWSVGPHEQYF.